These 16 T cell receptor beta chains came from one sample sequenced in a study of cytomegalovirus exposure and HLA in healthy donors. Primers included in the PCR were 60 Vbeta and 13 Jbeta primers. Repertoires were generated with immunoSEQ multiplex PCR, while TCRdb's copy carries only in-frame clones and drops some. The sample contains about 160,000 clones, approximately 79% of which appear only once. The specimen was PBMCs. The receptor source for this set is a man aged 40-55 years in good health and CMV-seropositive.

This clone was counted a few times. The V and J genes are TRBV11-2 and TRBJ2-5; D might be TRBD2 (6 bases). The CDR3 is 15 amino acids. CDR1 SGHAT and CDR2 FQNNGV come from the germline V gene. The V end lost 2 bases, the J end lost 3 bases, and 13 bases lay between the germline ends. In DNA, the CDR3 is TGTGCCAGCAGCTTAAAGGAGGGAGCGGAAGAGACCCAGTACTTC. It specifies CASSLKEGAEETQYF. The whole variable domain, filled in from reference TRBV11-2 and TRBJ2-5, reads EAGVAQSPRYKIIEKRQSVAFWCNPISGHATLYWYQQILGQGPKLLIQFQNNGVVDDSQLPKDRFSAERLKGVDSTLKIQPAKLEDSAVYLCASSLKEGAEETQYFGPGTRLLVL.

The chain recombines TRBV7-2 with TRBJ1-1; D remains unclear. The CDR3 consists of 10 residues. Germline values: CDR1 SGHTA, CDR2 FQGNSA. V was clipped by 8 bases and J by 7 bases, with 8 bases between them. CDR3 sequence: CASGGSEAFF. The CDR3 nucleotides read TGTGCCAGCGGCGGGAGTGAAGCTTTCTTT.

In this sample, this clone turned up a few times. V is TRBV7-2 and J is TRBJ2-5; D is possibly TRBD1 (6 bases). V was trimmed by 3 bases and J by 3 bases, leaving 11 bases between them. The CDR3 runs 14 residues. Germline V gives CDR1 SGHTA, CDR2 FQGNSA. The DNA for the CDR3 is TGTGCCAGCAGCTTCGGACAGACAGAAGAGACCCAGTACTTC. Residues: CASSFGQTEETQYF.

This sequence joins TRBV5-4 and TRBJ2-1; 8 bases agree with TRBD1. The CDR3 loop spans 14 amino acids. V was clipped by 4 bases and J by 9 bases; unmatched bases: 9. Germline V gene sequence: CDR1 SGHNT, CDR2 YYREEE (reference sequence). CDR3: CASSPGQGGGEQFF. The CDR3 nucleotides are TGTGCCAGCAGCCCAGGACAGGGTGGGGGTGAGCAGTTCTTC. Filled out from reference TRBV5-4 and TRBJ2-1, the complete variable domain reads ETGVTQSPTHLIKTRGQQVTLRCSSQSGHNTVSWYQQALGQGPQFIFQYYREEENGRGNFPPRFSGLQFPNYSSELNVNALELDDSALYLCASSPGQGGGEQFFGPGTRLTVL.

This chain joins TRBV7-9 and TRBJ2-4, with D possibly TRBD2 on 7 matching bases. With 5 bases removed from V and 7 bases from J, the gap between germline ends came to 15 bases. This CDR3 is 14 amino acids long. Germline CDR1 and CDR2: SEHNR and FQNEAQ (reference sequence). CDR3 protein: CASSLPGGQNIQYF. The DNA for the CDR3 is TGTGCCAGCAGCCTGCCCGGGGGGCAGAACATTCAGTACTTC.

The chain carries TRBV2 and TRBJ1-6; D gene unclear. This CDR3 has 14 amino acids. V shed 2 bases and J shed 8 bases, with 10 bases lying between them. Germline CDR1 reads SNHLY; CDR2 reads FYNNEI. CDR3 bases: TGTGCCAGCAGTGAATCGGCAGGTTATTCACCCCTCCACTTT. Its translation is CASSESAGYSPLHF.

This clone has a handful of counts. This sequence joins TRBV5-4 and TRBJ1-2; D is uncertain. The V gene's germline CDR1 is SGHNT and CDR2 YYREEE (reference sequence). The CDR3 covers 13 residues. Trimming removed 0 bases from V and 3 bases from J, with 6 bases in between. The CDR3 bases are TGTGCCAGCAGCTTGGGGCAGGACTATGGCTACACCTTC. Its protein is CASSLGQDYGYTF.

The rearrangement links TRBV18 to TRBJ1-1; perhaps TRBD1 as D (5 bases). V lost 3 bases and J lost 3, with 11 bases in between. Germline V lookup: CDR1 KGHSH, CDR2 LQKENI. This CDR3 has 14 amino acids. CDR3 nucleotides: TGTGCCAGCTCACCGACGGGGGGGGACACTGAAGCTTTCTTT. It specifies CASSPTGGDTEAFF.

V and J are TRBV2 and TRBJ2-2; TRBD1 matches 7 bases. The CDR3 is made up of 14 amino acids. Germline V gene data show CDR1 as SNHLY and CDR2 as FYNNEI. With V trimmed by 10 bases and J by 0 bases, 5 bases remained unmatched. The CDR3: CATPRGPNTGELFF. The CDR3 DNA sequence: TGTGCCACCCCAAGGGGGCCGAACACCGGGGAGCTGTTTTTT.

The chain uses TRBV5-1 and TRBJ1-1, with 8 nucleotides matching TRBD1. This CDR3 region has 14 residues. From germline, CDR1 is SGHRS and CDR2 YFSETQ. Losses at the gene ends were 4 bases for V and 1 base for J; bases not matched to a gene: 3. This CDR3 is CASSTDRANTEAFF. The DNA of the CDR3 is TGCGCCAGCAGCACGGACAGGGCGAACACTGAAGCTTTCTTT.

The chain carries TRBV29-1 and TRBJ1-2, with D maybe TRBD1 (6 bases). Trimming pared 7 bases from V and 6 bases from J, leaving 15 bases between. CDR1 is SQVTM and CDR2 is ANQGSEA in the germline V gene. The CDR3 has 12 residues. The DNA for the CDR3 is TGCAGCGGCCATCAGGGGTCGGATGGCTACACCTTC. Its translation: CSGHQGSDGYTF.

V gene TRBV27 combines with J gene TRBJ2-7, with D hard to call. The germline gives CDR1 MNHEY, CDR2 SMNVEV (reference sequence). This CDR3 contains 12 residues. Trimming left V 6 bases short and J 6 bases short, with 12 bases between. The CDR3 is CASSSRFAEQYF. The CDR3 region has the DNA TGTGCCAGCAGCTCGAGGTTTGCCGAGCAGTACTTC.

This sequence joins TRBV7-9 and TRBJ1-2; D is ambiguous. The germline gives CDR1 SEHNR, CDR2 FQNEAQ (reference sequence). CDR3 length: 13 residues. Trimming left V 5 bases short and J 1 base short, with 8 bases between. CDR3 coding DNA: TGTGCCAGCAGCCCAGTTATTAACTATGGCTACACCTTC. Encoded protein: CASSPVINYGYTF.

The chain has TRBV6-5 and TRBJ1-1, with 7 bases aligning to TRBD1. The ends lost 0 bases at V and 5 bases at J; junction bases unmatched: 6. The CDR3 length is 15 residues. CDR1 and CDR2 (germline): MNHEY, SVGAGI. CDR3 region: CASSYSKTGRTEAFF. CDR3 nucleotides: TGTGCCAGCAGTTACTCGAAGACAGGGCGAACTGAAGCTTTCTTT.

The CDR3 DNA sequence: TGCGCCAGCAGCCAAGACAGTGGACAGCCTAGCACAGATACGCAGTATTTT. Protein sequence: CASSQDSGQPSTDTQYF. This chain connects TRBV4-3 to TRBJ2-3; TRBD1 might be the D (6 bases). Germline V gene lookup returns CDR1 LGHNA and CDR2 YSLEER. V lost 0 bases and J 0 bases, leaving 13 bases between the germline ends. The CDR3 extends over 17 amino acids.

The chain combines TRBV7-2 with TRBJ1-5, with D possibly matching TRBD1 (5 bases). This CDR3 is 16 amino acids long. Germline V CDR1 and CDR2: SGHTA, FQGNSA. The V and J ends lost 1 base and 0 bases respectively, with 10 bases between them. Here the CDR3 reads CASSLVGGYSNQPQHF. In nucleotides, the CDR3 is TGTGCCAGCAGCTTAGTCGGGGGGTATAGCAATCAGCCCCAGCATTTT.